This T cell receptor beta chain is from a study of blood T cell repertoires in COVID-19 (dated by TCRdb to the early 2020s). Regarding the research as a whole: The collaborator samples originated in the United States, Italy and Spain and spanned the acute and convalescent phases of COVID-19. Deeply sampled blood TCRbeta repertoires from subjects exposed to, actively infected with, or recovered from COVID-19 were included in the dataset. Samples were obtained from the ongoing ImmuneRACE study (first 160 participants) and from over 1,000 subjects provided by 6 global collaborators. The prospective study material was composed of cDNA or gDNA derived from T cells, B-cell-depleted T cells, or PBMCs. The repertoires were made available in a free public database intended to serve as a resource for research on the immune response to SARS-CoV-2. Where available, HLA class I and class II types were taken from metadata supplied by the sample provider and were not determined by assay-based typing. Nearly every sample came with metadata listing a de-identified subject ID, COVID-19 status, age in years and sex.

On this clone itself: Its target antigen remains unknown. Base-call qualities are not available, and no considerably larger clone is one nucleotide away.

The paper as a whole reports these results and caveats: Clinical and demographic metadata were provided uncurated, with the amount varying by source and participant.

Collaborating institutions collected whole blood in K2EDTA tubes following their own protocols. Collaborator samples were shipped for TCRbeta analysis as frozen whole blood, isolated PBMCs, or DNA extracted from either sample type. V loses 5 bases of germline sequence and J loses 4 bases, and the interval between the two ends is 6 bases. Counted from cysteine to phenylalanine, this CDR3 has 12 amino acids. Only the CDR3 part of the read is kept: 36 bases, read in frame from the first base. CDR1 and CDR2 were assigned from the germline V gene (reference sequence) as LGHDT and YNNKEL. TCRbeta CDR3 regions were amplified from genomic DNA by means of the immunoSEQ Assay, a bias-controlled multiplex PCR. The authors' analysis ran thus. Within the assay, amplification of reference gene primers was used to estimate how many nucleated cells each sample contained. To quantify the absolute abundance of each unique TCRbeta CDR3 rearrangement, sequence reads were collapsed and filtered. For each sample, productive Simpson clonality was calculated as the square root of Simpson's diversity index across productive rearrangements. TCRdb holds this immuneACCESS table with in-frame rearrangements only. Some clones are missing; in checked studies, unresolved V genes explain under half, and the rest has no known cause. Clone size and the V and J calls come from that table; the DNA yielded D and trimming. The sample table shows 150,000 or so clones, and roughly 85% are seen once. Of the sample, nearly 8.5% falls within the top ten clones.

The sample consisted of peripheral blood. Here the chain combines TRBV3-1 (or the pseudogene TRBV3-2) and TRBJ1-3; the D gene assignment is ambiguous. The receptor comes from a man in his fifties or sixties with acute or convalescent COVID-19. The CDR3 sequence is CASSSRGNTIYF. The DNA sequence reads TGTGCCAGCAGCTCGAGAGGAAACACCATATATTTT.